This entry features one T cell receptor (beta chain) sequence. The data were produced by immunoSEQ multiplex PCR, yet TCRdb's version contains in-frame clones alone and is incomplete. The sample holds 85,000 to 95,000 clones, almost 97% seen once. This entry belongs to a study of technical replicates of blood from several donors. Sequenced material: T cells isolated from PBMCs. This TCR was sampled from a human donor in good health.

CDR3 bases: TGTGCCATCAGTGAGTGGGACAGGACCTACGAGCAGTACTTC. It specifies CAISEWDRTYEQYF. V and J are TRBV10-3 and TRBJ2-7, with 8 bases lining up with TRBD1. Germline V CDR1 and CDR2: ENHRY, SYGVKD. The length of the CDR3 is 14 residues. Trimming at V came to 1 base and at J to 2 bases, leaving 1 base not matched to a gene.